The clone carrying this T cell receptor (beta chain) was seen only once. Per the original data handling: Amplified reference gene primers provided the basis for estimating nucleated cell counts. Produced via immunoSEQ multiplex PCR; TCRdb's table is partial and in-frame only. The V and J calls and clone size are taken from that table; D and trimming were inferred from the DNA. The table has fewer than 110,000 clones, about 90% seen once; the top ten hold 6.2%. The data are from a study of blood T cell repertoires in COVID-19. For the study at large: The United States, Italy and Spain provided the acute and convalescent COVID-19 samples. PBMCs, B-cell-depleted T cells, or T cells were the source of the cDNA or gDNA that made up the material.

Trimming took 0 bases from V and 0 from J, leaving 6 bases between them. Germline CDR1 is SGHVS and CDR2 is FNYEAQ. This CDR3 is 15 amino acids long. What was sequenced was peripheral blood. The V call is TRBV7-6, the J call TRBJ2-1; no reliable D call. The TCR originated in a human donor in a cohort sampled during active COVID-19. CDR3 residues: CASSLATSSYNEQFF. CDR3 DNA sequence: TGTGCCAGCAGCTTAGCGACATCCTCCTACAATGAGCAGTTCTTC.